The 6 T cell receptor beta chains listed next were all sequenced from one sample in a study of T cell responses to AZD1222 COVID-19 vaccine. Libraries were prepared by immunoSEQ multiplex PCR; TCRdb keeps only in-frame clonotypes and omits some of them. The sample lists 99,000 or so clones, approximately 90% occurring once. Sample: peripheral blood, taken on day 0 of AZD1222 vaccination. The receptor set was obtained from an adult in good health.

The genes are TRBV9 and TRBJ2-1; 13 bases line up with TRBD2. Germline CDR1 is SGDLS and CDR2 is YYNGEE. There are 16 residues in the CDR3. Losses at the gene ends were 6 bases for V and 9 bases for J; bases not matched to a gene: 12. CDR3 nucleotide sequence: TGTGCCAGCACCCGAGGACTAGCGGGAGAGGAGGGTGAGCAGTTCTTC. This sequence encodes CASTRGLAGEEGEQFF. The full variable domain, rest sourced from reference TRBV9 and TRBJ2-1, is DSGVTQTPKHLITATGQRVTLRCSPRSGDLSVYWYQQSLDQGLQFLIQYYNGEERAKGNILERFSAQQFPDLHSELNLSSLELGDSALYFCASTRGLAGEEGEQFFGPGTRLTVL.

The rearrangement joins TRBV2 to TRBJ1-5; 8 bases fit TRBD1. V lost 8 bases, J lost 5 bases, and 11 bases stayed unmatched. This CDR3 comprises 15 residues. Per germline, CDR1 SNHLY and CDR2 FYNNEI. This CDR3 is CASGDRRWGHQPQHF. The CDR3 DNA follows: TGTGCCAGCGGGGACAGGCGCTGGGGTCATCAGCCCCAGCATTTT.

The chain joins TRBV5-1 to TRBJ2-1; unclear D gene. V lost 4 bases and J lost 0, with 11 bases in between. In germline, CDR1 is SGHRS, CDR2 YFSETQ. The CDR3 is 15 residues long. CDR3 amino acids: CASSLDLSSYNEQFF. CDR3 nucleotides: TGCGCCAGCAGCCTGGACCTGAGCTCCTACAATGAGCAGTTCTTC.

The V and J genes are TRBV5-4 and TRBJ2-7; tentatively, D is TRBD1 (5 bases). The CDR3 is 15 amino acids. Trimming took 1 base from V and 3 from J, leaving 14 bases between them. The germline gives CDR1 SGHNT, CDR2 YYREEE (reference sequence). CDR3: CASSLQGRSRYEQYF. The DNA of the CDR3 is TGTGCCAGCAGCTTGCAGGGTAGGAGTCGCTACGAGCAGTACTTC.

To note about this clone: The junction shows a germline mismatch at one end, possibly a read error. The gene calls are TRBV7-7 and TRBJ2-1; D not certain. Germline V gene data show CDR1 as SSHAT and CDR2 as FNYEAQ (reference sequence). The CDR3 has 13 amino acids. CDR3 region: CASSFGPPNEQFF. CDR3 sequence (DNA): TGTGCTAGCAGCTTTGGACCACCTAATGAGCAGTTCTTC.

This CDR3 is CASSLGNQPQHF. The CDR3 DNA reads as TGTGCCAGCAGTTTAGGCAATCAGCCCCAGCATTTT. The chain recombines TRBV28 with TRBJ1-5; D is uncertain. The V end was cut by 2 bases, the J end by 2 bases, with 1 base between. Germline CDR1 reads MDHEN; CDR2 reads SYDVKM. This CDR3 has 12 amino acids.